These 26 T cell receptor beta chains share one sample of origin, sequenced in a study of cytomegalovirus exposure and HLA in healthy donors. A multiplex PCR was run with 60 Vbeta primers and 13 Jbeta primers. The method was immunoSEQ multiplex PCR; TCRdb's version includes in-frame clones alone and lacks a portion of them. The repertoire includes some 140,000 clones, around 80% of them detected once, and approximately 4% sits in the top ten. Sequenced material: PBMCs. The receptors originated from a middle-aged woman in good health and CMV-seronegative.

The V and J genes are TRBV28 and TRBJ2-7; maybe TRBD2 (6 bases). This CDR3 comprises 16 residues. Trimming shortened V by 7 bases and J by 2 bases, and 21 bases separated the two germline ends. CDR1 and CDR2 from the germline V gene are MDHEN and SYDVKM. The CDR3 sequence: CASTSGGEPRTYEQYF. The CDR3 DNA is TGTGCCAGCACGTCCGGGGGAGAACCAAGGACCTACGAGCAGTACTTC.

A few counts support this clone. This chain links TRBV30 with TRBJ1-4, with D possibly TRBD1 on 5 matching bases. Trimming took off 3 bases at V and 1 base at J, with 6 bases between the two ends. The CDR3 runs to 13 residues. Per germline, CDR1 GTSNPN and CDR2 SVGIG (reference sequence). In DNA form, the CDR3 reads TGTGCCTGGAGAAGGGGAACTAATGAAAAACTGTTTTTT. Its translation: CAWRRGTNEKLFF.

V and J are TRBV5-1 and TRBJ1-2; unclear D gene. The CDR3 totals 12 residues. Trimming shortened V by 7 bases and J by 3 bases, and 10 bases separated the two germline ends. The germline gives CDR1 SGHRS, CDR2 YFSETQ. CDR3 nucleotides: TGCGCCAGCCGTGTGGGCGACTATGGCTACACCTTC. This encodes CASRVGDYGYTF.

The J gene is TRBJ2-1, the V gene TRBV27, with 9 bases identical to TRBD2. V gave up 3 bases and J gave up 4 bases; unmatched junction bases: 4. In germline, CDR1 is MNHEY, CDR2 SMNVEV (reference sequence). This CDR3 comprises 15 residues. Here the CDR3 reads CASSLERGDYNEQFF. In DNA, the CDR3 is TGTGCCAGCAGTTTGGAGCGGGGGGATTACAATGAGCAGTTCTTC.

The CDR3 region is CASSSTGEMGGYTF. CDR3 DNA sequence: TGTGCCAGCAGTTCCACAGGGGAGATGGGTGGCTACACCTTC. The genes are TRBV28 and TRBJ1-2, with 7 positions matching TRBD1. V shed 4 bases and J 7 bases; nucleotides not matched to a gene: 9. Germline CDR1 reads MDHEN; CDR2 reads SYDVKM. The CDR3 spans 14 residues.

This clone was counted a few times. J is TRBJ2-1 and V is TRBV30; the match to TRBD2 covers 16 bases. Losses at the gene ends were 5 bases for V and 12 bases for J; bases not matched to a gene: 7. Per germline, CDR1 GTSNPN and CDR2 SVGIG (reference sequence). There are 14 residues in the CDR3. The CDR3 protein is CAWAGTSGRGGQFF. DNA of the CDR3: TGTGCCTGGGCCGGGACTAGCGGGAGGGGGGGGCAGTTCTTC.

This chain links TRBV11-3 with TRBJ1-2, with D hard to call. Between the trimmed V and J ends, which lost 3 bases and 12 bases, there was a span of 5 bases. Germline V gene data show CDR1 as SGHNT and CDR2 as YENEEA. This CDR3 region has 9 residues. CDR3 sequence (DNA): TGTGCCAGCAGCTTTCATCACACCTTC. Its translation is CASSFHHTF.

J is TRBJ2-2 and V is TRBV5-6; 7 nucleotides line up with TRBD1. This CDR3 region has 16 residues. V trimming: 2 bases; J trimming: 5 bases; junction bases outside the gene matches: 9. CDR1 and CDR2 from the germline V gene are SGHDT and YYEEEE. In nucleotides, the CDR3 is TGTGCCAGCAGCTTTCCGAAGACAGGGCTTACCGGGGAGCTGTTTTTT. Translated, it gives CASSFPKTGLTGELFF.

In the case of this clone: The same CDR3 also results from other DNA sequences found in this sample. CDR3 DNA sequence: TGTGCTAGTGGTTTGCCACCCCGGGACAGCCCCTACGAGCAGTACTTC. It codes for CASGLPPRDSPYEQYF. The chain has TRBV12-5 and TRBJ2-7, with 7 bases aligning to TRBD1. This CDR3 is 16 amino acids long. Germline loops: CDR1 LGHNT, CDR2 FRNRAP. The J segment lost 2 bases and the V segment lost 2 bases, leaving 9 bases of the junction unmatched.

This clone was seen just once. V and J are TRBV25-1 and TRBJ2-1; D gene ambiguous. Trimming cost V 6 bases and J 3 bases, with 6 bases left between them. Per the germline V gene, CDR1 is MGHDK and CDR2 is SYGVNS. The CDR3 runs 12 residues. CDR3 protein: CASSPLYNEQFF. CDR3 nucleotide sequence: TGTGCCAGCAGCCCCCTCTACAATGAGCAGTTCTTC.

This chain connects TRBV6-5 to TRBJ2-1, with 11 bases matching TRBD1. The CDR3 loop spans 14 amino acids. The V gene end was trimmed by 5 bases and the J gene end by 10 bases; junction bases not matched to a gene: 7. CDR1 is MNHEY and CDR2 is SVGAGI in the germline V gene. The CDR3 bases are TGTGCCAGCAGTGCCGGGACAGGGGGAGGCGAGCAGTTCTTC. Translation gives CASSAGTGGGEQFF.

The chain has TRBV5-1 and TRBJ2-2; tentative D call: TRBD1 (6 bases). The germline V gene encodes CDR1 SGHRS and CDR2 YFSETQ. V lost 0 bases and J lost 7, with 13 bases in between. The CDR3 is made up of 15 amino acids. CDR3 residues: CASSLEAGAGGELFF. CDR3 sequence (DNA): TGCGCCAGCAGCTTGGAGGCAGGGGCAGGCGGGGAGCTGTTTTTT.

The rearrangement joins TRBV10-3 to TRBJ2-1; possible D gene TRBD1, 5 bases. This CDR3 comprises 17 residues. Between the trimmed V and J ends, which lost 0 bases and 0 bases, there was a span of 12 bases. From germline, CDR1 is ENHRY and CDR2 SYGVKD. In DNA, the CDR3 is TGTGCCATCAGTGAGTCAGGTACAGGCCGCTCCTACAATGAGCAGTTCTTC. This translates into CAISESGTGRSYNEQFF.

DNA of the CDR3: TGTGCCAGCAGTTCGGAACAGGGGGATCAGCCCCAGCATTTT. Translated: CASSSEQGDQPQHF. The chain uses TRBV6-5 and TRBJ1-5; 8 bases are a match to TRBD1. This CDR3 region has 14 residues. The junction had 4 bases not matched to a gene; V was cut back by 4 bases and J by 5 bases. The germline V gene has CDR1 MNHEY and CDR2 SVGAGI.

V is TRBV5-6 and J is TRBJ2-5; TRBD2 might be the D (5 bases). CDR1 is SGHDT, CDR2 YYEEEE, per germline. V was pared by 2 bases and J by 7 bases, with 6 bases between. The CDR3 is made up of 11 amino acids. The CDR3 here is CASSFEGTQYF. CDR3 nucleotides: TGTGCCAGCAGCTTTGAGGGGACCCAGTACTTC.

The V and J genes are TRBV10-3 and TRBJ1-5, with no clear D. The CDR3 spans 13 residues. CDR1 is ENHRY and CDR2 is SYGVKD in the germline V gene. The V end lost 7 bases, the J end lost 6 bases, and 13 bases lay between the germline ends. CDR3 region: CAINSRNLQPQHF. The CDR3 DNA reads TGTGCCATCAACTCAAGAAACCTTCAGCCCCAGCATTTT.

The CDR3 here is CASSGSSGGARAGELFF. CDR3 DNA sequence: TGTGCCAGCAGTGGTTCGAGCGGGGGGGCCCGGGCCGGGGAGCTGTTTTTT. This chain connects TRBV6-4 to TRBJ2-2, with TRBD2 identical over 10 bases. V dropped 4 bases and J dropped 6; count of bases not matched to a gene: 11. Germline loops: CDR1 MRHNA, CDR2 SNTAGT. This CDR3 is built from 17 residues.

This sequence joins TRBV18 and TRBJ2-1, with unresolved D. This CDR3 region has 14 residues. V dropped 3 bases and J dropped 5 bases, with 11 bases sitting between them. The germline gives CDR1 KGHSH, CDR2 LQKENI. CDR3 sequence reads: CASSPNGRNNEQFF. DNA for the CDR3: TGTGCCAGCTCACCGAACGGCAGGAACAATGAGCAGTTCTTC.

The J gene is TRBJ1-5, the V gene TRBV28, with TRBD1 matching 11 bases. Germline V gene data show CDR1 as MDHEN and CDR2 as SYDVKM. V lost 7 bases to trimming and J lost 7 bases; unmatched junction nucleotides: 6. The CDR3 is 14 residues long. The CDR3 here is CASTTGQGGQPQHF. CDR3 DNA sequence: TGTGCCAGCACCACGGGACAGGGGGGCCAGCCCCAGCATTTT. The variable domain in full, with the rest retrieved from reference TRBV28 and TRBJ1-5, is DVKVTQSSRYLVKRTGEKVFLECVQDMDHENMFWYRQDPGLGLRLIYFSYDVKMKEKGDIPEGYSVSREKKERFSLILESASTNQTSMYLCASTTGQGGQPQHFGDGTRLSIL.

V and J are TRBV10-3 and TRBJ2-5, with TRBD1 matching over 8 bases. Germline values: CDR1 ENHRY, CDR2 SYGVKD. CDR3 length: 16 residues. J gave up 0 bases and V 3 bases, and 6 bases lay outside the gene matches. CDR3 sequence (DNA): TGTGCCATCAGTGACTCGAGGACAGGGAACCAAGAGACCCAGTACTTC. Protein product: CAISDSRTGNQETQYF.

This chain links TRBV7-9 with TRBJ2-5, with no clear D. Trimming shortened V by 3 bases and J by 4 bases, and 3 bases separated the two germline ends. This CDR3 comprises 11 residues. Germline loops: CDR1 SEHNR, CDR2 FQNEAQ (reference sequence). The CDR3 nucleotides are TGTGCCAGCAGCTTCTCAGAGACCCAGTACTTC. Its translation: CASSFSETQYF.

This clone was seen just once. The chain couples TRBV28 to TRBJ2-7; TRBD2 matches at 7 bases. V shed 3 bases, J shed 3 bases, and the junction held 14 bases outside the gene matches. Germline lookup yields CDR1 MDHEN and CDR2 SYDVKM. This CDR3 region has 17 residues. The CDR3 nucleotides read TGTGCCAGCAGTTTCTCCTCGAGGGGAGCGGGGAGCTACGAGCAGTACTTC. This gives the protein CASSFSSRGAGSYEQYF.

The rearrangement uses TRBV11-2 and TRBJ1-2, with 7 nucleotides matching TRBD1. V dropped 2 bases and J dropped 7; count of bases not matched to a gene: 10. The CDR3 sequence is 15 residues long. Per germline, CDR1 SGHAT and CDR2 FQNNGV. CDR3 DNA sequence: TGTGCCAGCAGCTTAAGTACGAGGGGGCGAGGTGGCTACACCTTC. Translated, it gives CASSLSTRGRGGYTF.

This chain uses TRBV9 with TRBJ2-1; TRBD2 agrees at 7 bases. After removal of 4 bases from V and 5 bases from J, the junction contained 6 bases not matched to a gene. The CDR3 is 14 amino acids. The germline gives CDR1 SGDLS, CDR2 YYNGEE. Here the CDR3 reads CASSWGGENNEQFF. CDR3 bases: TGTGCCAGCAGCTGGGGGGGGGAAAACAATGAGCAGTTCTTC.

The J gene is TRBJ2-2, the V gene TRBV4-2; 12 positions match TRBD1. Germline V gives CDR1 LGHNA, CDR2 YNFKEQ. The CDR3 extends over 16 amino acids. Trimming removed 3 bases from V and 4 bases from J; junction bases left unmatched: 3. In DNA form, the CDR3 reads TGTGCCAGCAGCCAGGGACAGGGGGCGCCCACCGGGGAGCTGTTTTTT. This codes for CASSQGQGAPTGELFF.

This clone has more than one count but fewer than ten. V gene TRBV5-5 combines with J gene TRBJ1-1; no definite D call. The CDR3 has 12 residues. Per the germline V gene, CDR1 is SGHKS and CDR2 is YYEKEE (reference sequence). Deletions cut 0 bases from V and 9 bases from J, with 9 bases between. The DNA for the CDR3 is TGTGCCAGCAGCTTGGGAGCGGGAAAAGCTTTCTTT. It encodes CASSLGAGKAFF.